These T cell receptor beta chains were read from a single sample in a study of blood T cell repertoires in COVID-19. Sequenced by immunoSEQ multiplex PCR; TCRdb stores in-frame clones only, minus some. Of approximately 440,000 clones detected, roughly nine tenths appear once; the ten largest clones hold about 0.75%. Sequencing was done on a sample of PBMCs or T cells enriched from blood (not recorded which). The receptor set was obtained from a woman aged 18-29 years who had recovered from COVID-19. Each CDR3 is given with its conserved first and last residue. The D gene is left open where the match is weak. Size is stated for part of the rows, as once, few or many counts, or as a class when the clone is expanded.

clone size	J gene	V gene	D gene	CDR3 protein	CDR3 DNA
many	TRBJ1-4	TRBV11-2	TRBD1	CASSVRGNNEKLFF	TGTGCCAGCAGCGTCAGGGGGAATAATGAAAAACTGTTTTTT
NA	TRBJ1-6	TRBV27	TRBD1	CASSRDRYSPLHF	TGTGCCAGCAGCCGGGACAGATATTCACCCCTCCACTTT
NA	TRBJ2-3	TRBV20-1	TRBD2	CSASGTTDTQYF	TGCAGTGCTAGTGGGACTACGGATACGCAGTATTTT
once	TRBJ1-5	TRBV30	NA	CAWTQGTGNQPQHF	TGTGCCTGGACCCAGGGAACGGGCAATCAGCCCCAGCATTTT
NA	TRBJ1-2	TRBV28	NA	CASSSEWADREIYGYTF	TGTGCCAGCAGTTCTGAGTGGGCGGACCGGGAAATCTATGGCTACACCTTC
NA	TRBJ1-2	TRBV4-1	NA	CASSQGGGDGYTF	TGCGCCAGCAGCCAAGGAGGGGGGGATGGCTACACCTTC
once	TRBJ1-4	TRBV5-1	NA	CASSFETGLENEKLFF	TGCGCCAGCAGCTTTGAAACAGGGTTGGAAAATGAAAAACTGTTTTTT
NA	TRBJ1-2	TRBV5-8	TRBD1	CASSRGQSDTF	TGTGCCAGCAGCCGGGGACAGTCCGACACCTTC
NA	TRBJ1-6	TRBV28	NA	CASSRGGFSPLHF	TGTGCCAGCAGTCGGGGAGGATTTTCGCCCCTCCACTTT
NA	TRBJ2-7	TRBV2	TRBD1	CASSSGTGVEQYF	TGTGCCAGCAGTTCCGGGACAGGGGTTGAGCAGTACTTC
NA	TRBJ1-4	TRBV5-6	NA	CASSPRGGLGEKLFF	TGTGCCAGCAGCCCCCGAGGGGGATTGGGGGAAAAACTGTTTTTT
NA	TRBJ1-6	TRBV30	TRBD1	CACPPGTGSSYNSPLHF	TGTGCCTGCCCTCCCGGGACAGGGAGCTCCTATAATTCACCCCTCCACTTT
once	TRBJ2-7	TRBV5-1	TRBD1	CASSLESPGQAPSEQYF	TGCGCCAGCAGCTTGGAGTCCCCGGGACAGGCCCCTTCCGAGCAGTACTTC
NA	TRBJ2-5	TRBV28	TRBD2	CASSPPLGRDKEVGETQYF	TGTGCCAGCAGTCCCCCCCTTGGGAGGGATAAAGAGGTTGGAGAGACCCAGTACTTC
NA	TRBJ2-7	TRBV10-2	TRBD1	CASRIEGQGEYEQYF	TGCGCCAGCAGAATCGAAGGACAGGGGGAATACGAGCAGTACTTC
NA	TRBJ2-5	TRBV7-8	TRBD2	CASSLRRTSGGPHLQETQYF	TGTGCCAGCAGCTTAAGAAGGACTAGCGGGGGGCCCCACCTCCAAGAGACCCAGTACTTC
NA	TRBJ2-7	TRBV6-6	TRBD2	CASSYRSGGDYEQYF	TGTGCCAGCAGTTACCGTTCGGGGGGGGACTACGAGCAGTACTTC
NA	TRBJ2-3	TRBV4-1	TRBD2	CASSQDLFGGLAGYTDTQYF	TGCGCCAGCAGCCAAGATCTGTTCGGTGGACTAGCGGGGTACACAGATACGCAGTATTTT
NA	TRBJ1-2	TRBV6-5	NA	CASSPGRPNYGYTF	TGTGCCAGCAGTCCCGGGAGACCCAACTATGGCTACACCTTC
NA	TRBJ1-2	TRBV19	NA	CASYSTGELNYTF	TGTGCCAGTTACTCGACAGGAGAGTTAAACTACACCTTC
NA	TRBJ2-7	TRBV7-8	NA	CASSLGGLAYSYEQYF	TGTGCCAGCAGCTTAGGAGGACTGGCCTACTCCTACGAGCAGTACTTC
NA	TRBJ1-2	TRBV19	NA	CASRPQGFGGYTF	TGTGCCAGTAGACCTCAGGGGTTCGGTGGCTACACCTTC
NA	TRBJ1-1	TRBV4-2	NA	CASSFRQDEAFF	TGTGCCAGCAGCTTTCGTCAGGATGAAGCTTTCTTT
NA	TRBJ2-5	TRBV25-1	NA	CASSFGRGLETQYF	TGTGCCAGCAGTTTTGGCAGGGGCTTAGAGACCCAGTACTTC
few	TRBJ1-3	TRBV5-4	NA	CASSFFGTGNTIYF	TGTGCCAGCAGCTTTTTCGGGACAGGAAACACCATATATTTT
few	TRBJ1-2	TRBV5-1	NA	CASSLGTDNYGYTF	TGCGCCAGCAGCTTGGGGACAGACAACTATGGCTACACCTTC
NA	TRBJ1-5	TRBV4-1	TRBD1	CASSPLQGTGFNQPQHF	TGCGCCAGCAGCCCCCTACAAGGGACAGGGTTCAATCAGCCCCAGCATTTT
NA	TRBJ2-3	TRBV3-1/TRBV3-2	TRBD2	CASSHTSGVTDTQYF	TGTGCCAGCAGCCATACTAGCGGGGTTACAGATACGCAGTATTTT